These 14 T cell receptor beta chains share one sample of origin, sequenced in a study of OX40 agonist ivuxolimab in advanced cancers. TCRdb's copy holds only in-frame clones and misses some; the assay was immunoSEQ multiplex PCR. The top ten hold around 0.49% of the sample, which has 77,000 or so clones, roughly 80% seen once. The material sequenced was CD4+ or CD8+ T cells sorted from blood, taken in a trial of the OX40 agonist ivuxolimab. The receptors shown here come from an adult with an advanced solid tumor such as melanoma, head and neck, liver or kidney cancer.

The genes are TRBV6-6 and TRBJ1-6, with D unclear. The CDR3 is 15 residues long. Trimming shortened V by 0 bases and J by 10 bases, and 13 bases separated the two germline ends. Per the germline V gene, CDR1 is MNHNY and CDR2 is SVGAGI (reference sequence). CDR3 in DNA: TGTGCCAGCAGTTACTCGTTGCAGGCTTGGTCACCCCTCCACTTT. Amino acid sequence: CASSYSLQAWSPLHF.

The chain is built from TRBV5-8 and TRBJ1-3; 9 bases agree with TRBD1. The junction had 8 bases not matched to a gene; V was cut back by 7 bases and J by 0 bases. The germline V gene has CDR1 SGHTS and CDR2 YDEGEE. CDR3 length: 16 amino acids. CDR3 sequence: CASLTGGLSSGNTIYF. Written as DNA, the CDR3 is TGTGCCAGCCTCACAGGGGGCCTGAGCTCTGGAAACACCATATATTTT. Complete variable domain (other parts from reference TRBV5-8 and TRBJ1-3): EAGVTQSPTHLIKTRGQQATLRCSPISGHTSVYWYQQALGLGLQFLLWYDEGEERNRGNFPPRFSGRQFPNYSSELNVNALELEDSALYLCASLTGGLSSGNTIYFGEGSWLTVV.

The CDR3 protein is CASSPTRTGEQFF. The CDR3 DNA follows: TGTGCCAGCAGCCCAACAAGGACTGGTGAGCAGTTCTTC. The chain has TRBV9 and TRBJ2-1; possibly TRBD2 for D (5 bases). From germline, CDR1 is SGDLS and CDR2 YYNGEE. This CDR3 region has 13 residues. Trimming took off 4 bases at V and 9 bases at J, with 14 bases between the two ends.

The V and J genes are TRBV28 and TRBJ2-7; 9 bases are shared with TRBD1. V was pared by 6 bases and J by 3 bases, with 18 bases of the junction left unmatched. Germline values: CDR1 MDHEN, CDR2 SYDVKM. The CDR3 spans 18 residues. CDR3 amino acids: CASSTQGALRLEGYEQYF. DNA of the CDR3: TGTGCCAGCAGCACACAGGGGGCTTTACGGCTAGAGGGCTACGAGCAGTACTTC.

The chain links TRBV6-5 to TRBJ1-2; no reliable D call. V was shortened by 6 bases and J by 0 bases, with 11 bases between the two germline ends. The germline CDR1 and CDR2 sequences are MNHEY and SVGAGI. This CDR3 has 14 amino acids. The CDR3 DNA sequence: TGTGCCAGCAGGATCCGACGCTCTAACTATGGCTACACCTTC. Translation: CASRIRRSNYGYTF.

The rearrangement joins TRBV5-6 to TRBJ2-7; D not certain. The germline gives CDR1 SGHDT, CDR2 YYEEEE. Trimming shortened V by 1 base and J by 4 bases, and 3 bases separated the two germline ends. The CDR3 totals 11 residues. CDR3 residues: CASSLKYEQYF. DNA for the CDR3: TGTGCCAGCAGCTTGAAGTACGAGCAGTACTTC.

This chain joins TRBV18 and TRBJ2-3; 9 bases agree with TRBD2. The germline CDR1 and CDR2 sequences are KGHSH and LQKENI. CDR3 length: 16 amino acids. After removal of 3 bases from V and 4 bases from J, the junction contained 8 bases not matched to a gene. This CDR3 reads CASSPGSSGTPDTQYF. CDR3 DNA: TGTGCCAGCTCACCTGGGTCTAGCGGGACCCCAGATACGCAGTATTTT. The variable domain in full, with the rest retrieved from reference TRBV18 and TRBJ2-3, is NAGVMQNPRHLVRRRGQEARLRCSPMKGHSHVYWYRQLPEEGLKFMVYLQKENIIDESGMPKERFSAEFPKEGPSILRIQQVVRGDSAAYFCASSPGSSGTPDTQYFGPGTRLTVL.

The V gene is TRBV7-9, the J gene TRBJ1-1; D not certain. Germline V gene data show CDR1 as SEHNR and CDR2 as FQNEAQ (reference sequence). This CDR3 has 13 amino acids. Trimming took 1 base from V and 1 from J, leaving 4 bases between them. The CDR3 DNA sequence: TGTGCCAGCAGCTTAGTTAGGAACACTGAAGCTTTCTTT. Its translation is CASSLVRNTEAFF.

The chain employs TRBV28 and TRBJ2-3; D is uncertain. The germline V gene encodes CDR1 MDHEN and CDR2 SYDVKM. Trimming removed 4 bases at V and 0 bases at J, with 8 bases between. The CDR3 loop spans 14 amino acids. CDR3 in DNA: TGTGCCAGCAGTTCCCACGGTAGCACAGATACGCAGTATTTT. Encoded protein: CASSSHGSTDTQYF. The entire variable domain, with the rest obtained from reference TRBV28 and TRBJ2-3, is as follows: DVKVTQSSRYLVKRTGEKVFLECVQDMDHENMFWYRQDPGLGLRLIYFSYDVKMKEKGDIPEGYSVSREKKERFSLILESASTNQTSMYLCASSSHGSTDTQYFGPGTRLTVL.

The chain uses TRBV30 and TRBJ2-1, with TRBD2 matching over 12 bases. The V and J ends lost 2 bases and 9 bases, in that order; junction bases with no gene match: 11. Germline-derived CDR1 and CDR2 are GTSNPN and SVGIG (reference sequence). The CDR3 sequence is 16 residues long. The CDR3 coding sequence is TGTGCCTGGAGTATCCCAGGACTAGCGGGGCGGAGTGAGCAGTTCTTC. This translates into CAWSIPGLAGRSEQFF.

The CDR3 sequence: CASSSQRAGGIVEAFF. CDR3 bases: TGTGCCAGCAGTTCTCAGAGGGCAGGGGGAATCGTGGAAGCTTTCTTT. This rearrangement joins TRBV7-2 to TRBJ1-1; 7 nucleotides align to TRBD1. This CDR3 spans 16 amino acids. V was pared by 6 bases and J by 8 bases, with 18 bases of the junction left unmatched. CDR1 and CDR2 from the germline V gene are SGHTA and FQGNSA.

The chain employs TRBV30 and TRBJ1-2; perhaps TRBD1 as D (5 bases). CDR3 length: 12 residues. Trimming stripped 5 bases from V and 11 bases from J, with 18 bases between. Germline V gene lookup returns CDR1 GTSNPN and CDR2 SVGIG (reference sequence). CDR3 loop: CAWSKGAQRYTF. CDR3 in DNA: TGTGCCTGGTCAAAAGGGGCCCAACGGTACACCTTC.

The V and J genes are TRBV7-9 and TRBJ1-1; the D gene is possibly TRBD1 (5 bases). CDR1 is SEHNR and CDR2 is FQNEAQ in the germline V gene (reference sequence). The CDR3 has 14 amino acids. Trimming removed 1 base at V and 5 bases at J, with 11 bases between. The CDR3 is CASSLVGDGTEAFF. The CDR3 region has the DNA TGTGCCAGCAGCTTAGTAGGGGACGGGACTGAAGCTTTCTTT.

The V call is TRBV19, the J call TRBJ2-1; 10 bases align to TRBD2. The V and J ends lost 4 bases and 7 bases, in that order; junction bases with no gene match: 13. The V gene's germline CDR1 is LNHDA and CDR2 SQIVND (reference sequence). This CDR3 has 17 amino acids. CDR3 protein: CASSNLASGSIINEQFF. As DNA, the CDR3 is TGTGCCAGTAGTAATCTAGCTAGCGGGAGTATCATTAATGAGCAGTTCTTC.